This is a list of T cell receptor beta chains from one sample in a study of monozygotic twins with inflammatory bowel disease. Reanalyzing the 5' RACE reads, TCRdb keeps one entry per CDR3 protein, without DNA. This table lists approximately 330,000 distinct CDR3 sequences. Sequencing was performed on blood. These receptor sequences come from a human donor with ulcerative colitis or Crohn's disease, or a healthy co-twin of an affected twin (not recorded which). Both conserved end residues are part of each CDR3. The order of the fields is V gene, J gene, CDR3 protein.

>TRBV29-1|TRBJ2-3
CSVESDLGTDTQYF
>TRBV5-1|TRBJ1-3
CASSLKVGPAAGNTIYF
>TRBV27|TRBJ1-2
CASRKLGDAYGYTF
>TRBV10-3|TRBJ2-6
CAILAGASSGANVLTF
>TRBV27|TRBJ2-7
CASSLRGGDYEQYF
>TRBV5-1|TRBJ2-7
CASSSLSSYEQYF
>TRBV7-9|TRBJ2-7
CASSEQRYEQYF
>TRBV5-1|TRBJ2-6
CASSLGEFSGANVLTF
>TRBV12-3/TRBV12-4|TRBJ2-1
CASRGDLTYNEQFF
>TRBV10-3|TRBJ2-1
CAISEPTLVEQFF
>TRBV19|TRBJ2-2
CASSIGPGGELFF
>TRBV20-1|TRBJ2-3
CSARDRRQGTDTQYF
>TRBV3-1|TRBJ2-3
CASSQWGAGTDTQYF
>TRBV7-2|TRBJ2-3
CASGVGTDTQYF
>TRBV7-8|TRBJ1-4
CAGNIDEKLFF
>TRBV6-5|TRBJ1-6
CASRTNSPLHF
>TRBV18|TRBJ2-1
CASSRTLTGGEYEQFF
>TRBV7-8|TRBJ1-2
CASSFGRDYGYTF
>TRBV12-3/TRBV12-4|TRBJ2-3
CASSRSASTDTQYF
>TRBV7-3|TRBJ2-3
CASSWGASTDTQYF
>TRBV5-1|TRBJ2-1
CASSLGRSGGAYNEQFF
>TRBV5-1|TRBJ2-5
CASRPGLQETQYF
>TRBV27|TRBJ1-3
CASSLSGSPDRMKGNTIYF
>TRBV5-5|TRBJ2-5
CASSRPTVVETQYF
>TRBV20-1|TRBJ2-2
CSASDKGLSTGELFF
>TRBV12-3/TRBV12-4|TRBJ1-2
CASSLGEDYGYTF